The text below deals with one T cell receptor beta chain. Its antigen is undetermined. The J segment lost 9 bases and the V segment lost 4 bases, leaving 11 bases of the junction unmatched. Germline-derived CDR1 and CDR2 are SGHRS and YFSETQ. The CDR3 is 16 amino acids. This specimen belongs to a study of cytomegalovirus exposure and HLA in healthy donors. Whole-study results and caveats: A reported reduction in N-insertions relative to the roughly 610-donor mean was seen in an Asian-associated ancestry cluster in a later analysis. Reportedly, diagnosis of cytomegalovirus status by the classifier showed high specificity and sensitivity.

Primers included in the PCR were 60 Vbeta and 13 Jbeta primers. Some clones are missing from TCRdb's copy, which holds only in-frame ones; the method was immunoSEQ multiplex PCR. The sample lists 75,000 to 95,000 clones, around 73% occurring once. The specimen sequenced was PBMCs. The rearrangement uses TRBV5-1 and TRBJ2-1; 12 nucleotides align to TRBD2. The source is a man between 45 and 60 years old in good health and CMV-seronegative. In DNA form, the CDR3 reads TGCGCCAGCAGCGAGACGGGACTAGCGGGTCTAATTGAGCAGTTCTTC. It translates to CASSETGLAGLIEQFF.